Below, one TCR beta chain is given with its context. What it binds is unknown. The source of the sample is a study of PD-1 blockade in classical Hodgkin lymphoma. Study findings and constraints: A significant rise in TCR diversity by C4D1 was seen for CD4+ but not CD8+ cells. Whatever underlies the repertoire differences (possibly disease activity or prior therapy) remains undefined. As was reported, newly diagnosed patients showed lower baseline TCR diversity than healthy donors did.

Each of the patients experienced relapse following autologous stem cell transplantation, and their brentuximab vedotin exposure differed. Only in-frame clones appear in the TCRdb table, and some are missing; sequencing was by immunoSEQ multiplex PCR. Counted here are about 27,000 clones, less than 80% occurring once; the ten biggest clones make up around 32%. CDR3 size: 14 residues. V was clipped by 3 bases and J by 6 bases; unmatched bases: 4. Germline CDR1 reads SGHTA; CDR2 reads FQGNSA. The chain links TRBV7-2 to TRBJ1-1; TRBD1 matches at 10 bases. The receptor was derived from a human donor with classical Hodgkin lymphoma. The source material was peripheral blood mononuclear cells (PBMCs), sampled before the second cycle of nivolumab. The CDR3 coding sequence is TGTGCCAGCAGCTTTGGACAGGGGGAATCTGAAGCTTTCTTT. Protein sequence: CASSFGQGESEAFF.